The 14 T cell receptor beta chains reported below all come from one sample, sequenced in a study of control samples from healthy donors and cancer patients. Only in-frame clones appear in the TCRdb table, and some are missing; sequencing was by immunoSEQ multiplex PCR. In the table there are more than 100,000 clones, approximately 90% of which are singletons. The sample comprised blood. All receptors derive from a woman aged 18 to 35 in good health.

The rearrangement uses TRBV3-1 (or the pseudogene TRBV3-2) and TRBJ2-3; 14 bases are a match to TRBD2. Trimming removed 3 bases from V and 5 bases from J; junction bases left unmatched: 10. This CDR3 spans 18 amino acids. Germline-derived CDR1 and CDR2 are LGHDT and YNNKEL (reference sequence). Here the CDR3 DNA reads TGTGCCAGCAGCCACGAACTAACCGGACTAGCGGGAGGAGATACGCAGTATTTT. This sequence encodes CASSHELTGLAGGDTQYF.

J is TRBJ2-3 and V is TRBV7-2; D might be TRBD1 (5 bases). The ends were cut back, 3 bases at V and 5 bases at J, with 15 bases in the middle. The germline V gene encodes CDR1 SGHTA and CDR2 FQGNSA. This CDR3 comprises 15 residues. This CDR3 is CASSFGAAPGDTQYF. As DNA, the CDR3 is TGTGCCAGCAGCTTTGGGGCGGCCCCGGGAGATACGCAGTATTTT.

V and J are TRBV2 and TRBJ1-5, with D maybe TRBD1 (5 bases). Germline values: CDR1 SNHLY, CDR2 FYNNEI. The CDR3 runs to 14 residues. The V end lost 1 base, the J end lost 6 bases, and 10 bases lay between the germline ends. CDR3 DNA sequence: TGTGCCAGCAGTGAAGAGAGGAGGGGTCAGCCCCAGCATTTT. Protein sequence: CASSEERRGQPQHF.

This chain links TRBV10-1 with TRBJ2-2, with a weak D call TRBD2 (7 bases). Trimming removed 0 bases at V and 0 bases at J, with 8 bases between. This CDR3 is built from 16 residues. Germline V gives CDR1 WNHNN, CDR2 SYGVQD (reference sequence). The CDR3 loop reads CASSESGGANTGELFF. The CDR3 DNA is TGCGCCAGCAGTGAGTCAGGGGGGGCGAACACCGGGGAGCTGTTTTTT.

The J gene is TRBJ2-5, the V gene TRBV7-3; D perhaps matches TRBD2 (5 bases). V was pared by 5 bases and J by 0 bases, with 10 bases between. CDR1 SGHTA and CDR2 FQGTGA come from the germline V gene. This CDR3 is built from 14 residues. This CDR3 reads CASSPTGYQETQYF. The CDR3 bases are TGTGCCAGCAGCCCCACGGGGTACCAAGAGACCCAGTACTTC.

V is TRBV27 and J is TRBJ1-1, with a tentative D call TRBD1 (5 bases). Trimming shortened V by 3 bases and J by 1 base, and 12 bases separated the two germline ends. The germline gives CDR1 MNHEY, CDR2 SMNVEV (reference sequence). The CDR3 is 15 amino acids. The CDR3 sequence is CASSLGDGWNTEAFF. Here the CDR3 DNA reads TGTGCCAGCAGTTTGGGGGACGGATGGAACACTGAAGCTTTCTTT.

This chain connects TRBV28 to TRBJ2-7; D not certain. CDR3 length: 12 residues. Trimming cost V 6 bases and J 4 bases, with 10 bases left between them. The V gene's germline CDR1 is MDHEN and CDR2 SYDVKM. DNA for the CDR3: TGTGCCAGCAGCACCGACGGATACGAGCAGTACTTC. Protein product: CASSTDGYEQYF.

The chain is built from TRBV7-2 and TRBJ1-4; TRBD1 might be the D (5 bases). Germline CDR1 is SGHTA and CDR2 is FQGNSA. Trimming stripped 1 base from V and 7 bases from J, with 7 bases between. The CDR3 spans 13 residues. In DNA form, the CDR3 reads TGTGCCAGCAGCTTAGTAGGGGTTGAAAAACTGTTTTTT. It is translated as CASSLVGVEKLFF.

About this clone: This sample includes further DNA sequences coding for the same CDR3. The rearrangement joins TRBV10-3 to TRBJ2-3; 11 bases map to TRBD2. Germline V gene sequence: CDR1 ENHRY, CDR2 SYGVKD. The CDR3 is 20 residues long. Trimming cost V 0 bases and J 3 bases; bases outside gene matches: 14. CDR3 in DNA: TGTGCCATCAGTGAGTCCCTTTCCTTTGGAACTAGCGGGAGAACAGATACGCAGTATTTT. The encoded protein is CAISESLSFGTSGRTDTQYF.

The chain couples TRBV11-2 to TRBJ2-5; D is possibly TRBD1 or TRBD2 (5 bases each). The CDR3 sequence is 13 residues long. Germline-derived CDR1 and CDR2 are SGHAT and FQNNGV. With 4 bases removed from V and 5 bases from J, the gap between germline ends came to 11 bases. Here the CDR3 DNA reads TGTGCCAGCAGCTCCGGGGCCCGGGAGACCCAGTACTTC. Amino acid sequence: CASSSGARETQYF.

This sequence joins TRBV5-8 and TRBJ1-4; no firm D call. Looked up from germline, CDR1 is SGHTS and CDR2 is YDEGEE. V lost 0 bases to trimming and J lost 5 bases, with 11 bases between them. The CDR3 covers 15 residues. The chain's CDR3 is CASSLAGVPNEKLFF. In nucleotides, the CDR3 is TGTGCCAGCAGCTTGGCGGGAGTTCCCAATGAAAAACTGTTTTTT.

The gene calls are TRBV5-4 and TRBJ2-1; no reliable D call. This CDR3 spans 16 amino acids. Per germline, CDR1 SGHNT and CDR2 YYREEE (reference sequence). Trimming removed 4 bases at V and 0 bases at J, with 14 bases between. CDR3: CASSTPSASSYNEQFF. CDR3 nucleotides: TGTGCCAGCAGCACCCCCTCGGCGAGCTCCTACAATGAGCAGTTCTTC.

The gene calls are TRBV7-9 and TRBJ1-1, with 7 bases lining up with TRBD1. Germline V CDR1 and CDR2: SEHNR, FQNEAQ (reference sequence). V shed 5 bases, J shed 7 bases, and the junction held 22 bases outside the gene matches. CDR3 length: 18 amino acids. The CDR3 bases are TGTGCCAGCAGCCAACCGGTCTTTACAGGGGCCTCGCATGATGAAGCTTTCTTT. It translates to CASSQPVFTGASHDEAFF.

This chain links TRBV6-2 or TRBV6-3 with TRBJ2-3; 9 nucleotides align to TRBD2. In germline, CDR1 is MNHEY, CDR2 SVGEGT. V lost 5 bases, J lost 1 base, and 7 bases stayed unmatched. The CDR3 covers 16 residues. This chain's CDR3 is CASSKTSGGGTDTQYF. CDR3 DNA: TGTGCCAGCAGTAAGACTAGCGGAGGGGGCACAGATACGCAGTATTTT.